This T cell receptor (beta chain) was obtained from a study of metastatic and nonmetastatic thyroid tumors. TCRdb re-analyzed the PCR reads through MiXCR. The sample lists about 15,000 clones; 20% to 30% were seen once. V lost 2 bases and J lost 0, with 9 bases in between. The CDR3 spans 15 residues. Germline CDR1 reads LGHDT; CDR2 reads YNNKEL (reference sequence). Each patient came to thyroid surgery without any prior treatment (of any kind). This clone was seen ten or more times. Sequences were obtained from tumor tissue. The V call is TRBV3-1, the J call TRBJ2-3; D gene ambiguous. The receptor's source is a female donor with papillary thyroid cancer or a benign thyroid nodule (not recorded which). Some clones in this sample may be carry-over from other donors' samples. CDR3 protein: CASSQLDTSTDTQYF. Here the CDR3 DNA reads TGTGCCAGCAGCCAACTAGATACAAGCACAGATACGCAGTATTTT.